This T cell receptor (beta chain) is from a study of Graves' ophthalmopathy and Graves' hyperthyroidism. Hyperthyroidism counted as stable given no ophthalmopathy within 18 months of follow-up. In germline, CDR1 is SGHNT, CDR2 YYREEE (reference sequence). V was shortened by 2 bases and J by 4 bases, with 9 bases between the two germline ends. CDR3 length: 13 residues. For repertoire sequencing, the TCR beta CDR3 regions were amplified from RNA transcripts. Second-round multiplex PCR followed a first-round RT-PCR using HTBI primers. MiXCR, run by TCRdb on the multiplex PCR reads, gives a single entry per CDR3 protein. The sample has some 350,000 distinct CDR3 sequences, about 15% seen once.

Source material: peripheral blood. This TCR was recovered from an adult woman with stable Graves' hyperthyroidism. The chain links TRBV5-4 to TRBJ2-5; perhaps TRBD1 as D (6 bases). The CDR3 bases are TGTGCCAGCAGCTTCAGGGGTACAGAGACCCAGTACTTC. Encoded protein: CASSFRGTETQYF.